The clone carrying this T cell receptor beta chain occurred many times. Its antigen remains unknown. Pregnant or lactating patients were excluded, as were those with uncontrolled infection or other autoimmune disease. The CDR3 extends over 11 amino acids. The germline V gene encodes CDR1 SEHNR and CDR2 FQNEAQ (reference sequence). Trimming removed 3 bases from V and 4 bases from J, with 4 bases in between. The CDR3 regions of TCR beta were amplified from RNA transcripts. During a first-round RT-PCR of the TCR CDR3, the HTBI primer set was used. TCRdb used MiXCR to reprocess the multiplex PCR reads, holding one entry per CDR3 protein. The data hold 490,000 or so distinct CDR3 sequences, with approximately 23% observed a single time. The data belong to a study of T cells in Graves' hyperthyroidism and ophthalmopathy. Study-wide points: Researchers report that a 13 V-J model separated ophthalmopathy from stable hyperthyroidism.

This clonotype originated in a woman aged 65 to 85 with Graves' ophthalmopathy. The chain joins TRBV7-9 to TRBJ2-7, with D unresolved. The sample taken for sequencing was blood. CDR3 in DNA: TGTGCCAGCAGCTTTGAATACGAGCAGTACTTC. Its protein is CASSFEYEQYF.